The rows below give T cell receptor beta chains drawn from one sample of a study of cytomegalovirus exposure and HLA in healthy donors. The protocol was immunoSEQ multiplex PCR, while the TCRdb copy is restricted to in-frame clones and leaves out a portion. The table records over 150,000 clones, roughly 71% of them present only once. The material sequenced was PBMCs. The receptor source for this set is a male donor in good health and CMV-seropositive. The CDR3 runs from the conserved cysteine through the conserved F or W. D genes are given only for firm matches. The size of a clone is reported for some rows only, either as once, few or many, or as a class for expanded clones.

d_call: .
v_call: TRBV5-1
j_call: TRBJ2-3
clone_size: once
cdr3_nt: TGCGCCAGCAGCTCGGGGGACCGGTATAGAGATACGCAGTATTTT
cdr3_aa: CASSSGDRYRDTQYF

d_call: TRBD2
v_call: TRBV28
j_call: TRBJ2-5
clone_size: .
cdr3_nt: TGTGCCAGCAGTTTGGGGGGGGATGAGACCCAGTACTTC
cdr3_aa: CASSLGGDETQYF

d_call: .
v_call: TRBV27
j_call: TRBJ2-3
clone_size: few
cdr3_nt: TGTGCCAGCAGTTCCCCCTACTCAATAGAGGGAGAAACAGATACGCAGTATTTT
cdr3_aa: CASSSPYSIEGETDTQYF

d_call: TRBD2
v_call: TRBV9
j_call: TRBJ2-7
clone_size: .
cdr3_nt: TGTGCCAGCAGCGAGGCGGGGGATATCTACGAGCAGTACTTC
cdr3_aa: CASSEAGDIYEQYF

d_call: TRBD2
v_call: TRBV19
j_call: TRBJ2-5
clone_size: .
cdr3_nt: TGTGCCAGTAGTATAGTGCATAAGTGGCGGGGGGGAGAGACCCAGTACTTC
cdr3_aa: CASSIVHKWRGGETQYF

d_call: .
v_call: TRBV27
j_call: TRBJ1-6
clone_size: .
cdr3_nt: TGTGCCAGCAGTTTCGAGGGACTTGGGGGGTCACCCCTCCACTTT
cdr3_aa: CASSFEGLGGSPLHF

d_call: .
v_call: TRBV19
j_call: TRBJ1-1
clone_size: .
cdr3_nt: TGTGCCACTAAGACAGGTTACACTGAAGCTTTCTTT
cdr3_aa: CATKTGYTEAFF

d_call: .
v_call: TRBV10-2
j_call: TRBJ2-2
clone_size: .
cdr3_nt: TGCGCCAGCAGTGTCAATCAGGTGAACACCGGGGAGCTGTTTTTT
cdr3_aa: CASSVNQVNTGELFF

d_call: TRBD2
v_call: TRBV7-9
j_call: TRBJ2-2
clone_size: .
cdr3_nt: TGTTCCAGCAGCCCGTTAGCGGGATTGGACACCGGGGAGCTGTTTTTT
cdr3_aa: CSSSPLAGLDTGELFF

d_call: TRBD2
v_call: TRBV7-2
j_call: TRBJ2-5
clone_size: few
cdr3_nt: TGTGCCAGCAGCCGCATTAGCGGGGGGGGGATGGAGACCCAGTACTTC
cdr3_aa: CASSRISGGGMETQYF

d_call: .
v_call: TRBV18
j_call: TRBJ2-2
clone_size: .
cdr3_nt: TGTGCCAGCTCACCGGGGGCAGGACTGAACACCGGGGAGCTGTTTTTT
cdr3_aa: CASSPGAGLNTGELFF

d_call: .
v_call: TRBV10-3
j_call: TRBJ2-5
clone_size: .
cdr3_nt: TGTGCCATCAGTGGGAGGGAGACCCAGTACTTC
cdr3_aa: CAISGRETQYF

d_call: .
v_call: TRBV5-4
j_call: TRBJ1-1
clone_size: .
cdr3_nt: TGTGCCAGCAGCGAGGCGGGTGCCATGACAGGGAACACTGAAGCTTTCTTT
cdr3_aa: CASSEAGAMTGNTEAFF

d_call: TRBD2
v_call: TRBV27
j_call: TRBJ2-1
clone_size: .
cdr3_nt: TGTGCCAGCAGTCTTCGTCGCGATTGGACTAGCGCTAATGAGCAGTTCTTC
cdr3_aa: CASSLRRDWTSANEQFF

d_call: TRBD1
v_call: TRBV2
j_call: TRBJ1-3
clone_size: .
cdr3_nt: TGTGCCAGCAGCCGGGACAGGGGGCCTGGAAACACCATATATTTT
cdr3_aa: CASSRDRGPGNTIYF

d_call: TRBD2
v_call: TRBV10-3
j_call: TRBJ2-3
clone_size: .
cdr3_nt: TGTGCCATCAGGTTGGGACTAGCGTCTAGCACAGATACGCAGTATTTT
cdr3_aa: CAIRLGLASSTDTQYF

d_call: .
v_call: TRBV9
j_call: TRBJ2-5
clone_size: once
cdr3_nt: TGTGCCAGCAGCGTATCAGGGGCCTGGGTGGAGACCCAGTACTTC
cdr3_aa: CASSVSGAWVETQYF

d_call: .
v_call: TRBV5-1
j_call: TRBJ2-7
clone_size: once
cdr3_nt: TGCGCCAGTTCACTCCCAGCGACCTCCTACGAGCAGTACTTC
cdr3_aa: CASSLPATSYEQYF

d_call: TRBD1
v_call: TRBV7-3
j_call: TRBJ2-1
clone_size: .
cdr3_nt: TGTGCCAGCAACCCCGGGACAGGGGGCAGGAATGAGCAGTTCTTC
cdr3_aa: CASNPGTGGRNEQFF

d_call: .
v_call: TRBV5-8
j_call: TRBJ1-3
clone_size: once
cdr3_nt: TGTGCCAGCAGCCTACAGGGTGCGACTGGAAACACCATATATTTT
cdr3_aa: CASSLQGATGNTIYF

d_call: .
v_call: TRBV7-3
j_call: TRBJ2-5
clone_size: .
cdr3_nt: TGTGCCAGCAGCTTAACCCCGACCGGGGGACGGGAGACCCAGTACTTC
cdr3_aa: CASSLTPTGGRETQYF

d_call: .
v_call: TRBV7-9
j_call: TRBJ1-2
clone_size: .
cdr3_nt: TGTGCCAGCAGCTTGGGGCAGGGTGCCTATGGCTACACCTTC
cdr3_aa: CASSLGQGAYGYTF

d_call: .
v_call: TRBV4-1
j_call: TRBJ2-2
clone_size: .
cdr3_nt: TGCGCCAGCCAGGGGGGCCACACCGGGGAGCTGTTTTTT
cdr3_aa: CASQGGHTGELFF

d_call: TRBD2
v_call: TRBV11-2
j_call: TRBJ2-3
clone_size: .
cdr3_nt: TGTGCCAGCAGCCATCGACTAGCGGGGGCTAGCACAGATACGCAGTATTTT
cdr3_aa: CASSHRLAGASTDTQYF

d_call: .
v_call: TRBV18
j_call: TRBJ2-3
clone_size: .
cdr3_nt: TGTGCCAGCTCAGGAGGCACAGATACGCAGTATTTT
cdr3_aa: CASSGGTDTQYF

d_call: .
v_call: TRBV11-2
j_call: TRBJ2-7
clone_size: .
cdr3_nt: TGTGCCAGCAGCTTAGAACCGCCCTTCGGGCAGTACTTC
cdr3_aa: CASSLEPPFGQYF

d_call: TRBD1
v_call: TRBV2
j_call: TRBJ2-6
clone_size: few
cdr3_nt: TGTGCCAGCAGTGATGACAGGGGAAAGGCCGGGGCCAACGTCCTGACTTTC
cdr3_aa: CASSDDRGKAGANVLTF

d_call: .
v_call: TRBV7-8
j_call: TRBJ1-1
clone_size: .
cdr3_nt: TGTGCCAGCAGCTTCCCGGGGAACACTGAAGCTTTCTTT
cdr3_aa: CASSFPGNTEAFF

d_call: .
v_call: TRBV7-9
j_call: TRBJ2-1
clone_size: .
cdr3_nt: TGCGCCAGCAGCCAAGATGGTCTCCGGTATGATGAGCAGTTCTTC
cdr3_aa: CASSQDGLRYDEQFF

d_call: TRBD2
v_call: TRBV6-5
j_call: TRBJ2-1
clone_size: .
cdr3_nt: TGTGCCAGCAGCTGGCGGCGGGGGGGTTCCTATGAGCAGTTCTTC
cdr3_aa: CASSWRRGGSYEQFF

d_call: TRBD1
v_call: TRBV4-1
j_call: TRBJ1-4
clone_size: many
cdr3_nt: TGCGCCAGCAGCTTTGTGACAGGGCCGTTTAATGAAAAACTGTTTTTT
cdr3_aa: CASSFVTGPFNEKLFF

d_call: TRBD2
v_call: TRBV19
j_call: TRBJ2-4
clone_size: .
cdr3_nt: TGTGCCAGTAGTAGCCGGGGGAGGGACATTCAGTACTTC
cdr3_aa: CASSSRGRDIQYF

d_call: TRBD2
v_call: TRBV6-5
j_call: TRBJ2-7
clone_size: .
cdr3_nt: TGTGCCAGCAGTTACTCGGGACTAGCGGAGCCCTACGAGCAGTACTTC
cdr3_aa: CASSYSGLAEPYEQYF

d_call: TRBD1
v_call: TRBV5-6
j_call: TRBJ2-1
clone_size: .
cdr3_nt: TGTGCCAGCAGCTTTGGGACAGGGGCCTACAATGAGCAGTTCTTC
cdr3_aa: CASSFGTGAYNEQFF

d_call: .
v_call: TRBV5-1
j_call: TRBJ2-5
clone_size: .
cdr3_nt: TGCGCCAGCAGCTCTTCGAGGAGGGGAGGAGATTGGGAGACCCAGTACTTC
cdr3_aa: CASSSSRRGGDWETQYF

d_call: TRBD1
v_call: TRBV4-2
j_call: TRBJ2-2
clone_size: .
cdr3_nt: TGTGCCAGCTCCAGGTGGGGCCTTGACAGGGGGCCTTCCGGGGAGCTGTTTTTT
cdr3_aa: CASSRWGLDRGPSGELFF

d_call: .
v_call: TRBV4-2
j_call: TRBJ1-4
clone_size: few
cdr3_nt: TGTGCCAGCAGCCAACCTCCTGGGGGCCCAACTAATGAAAAACTGTTTTTT
cdr3_aa: CASSQPPGGPTNEKLFF

d_call: .
v_call: TRBV5-4
j_call: TRBJ2-2
clone_size: .
cdr3_nt: TGTGCCAGCAGCGACAGCTCTGGAAGGGGGGAGCTGTTTTTT
cdr3_aa: CASSDSSGRGELFF

d_call: .
v_call: TRBV7-3
j_call: TRBJ1-5
clone_size: once
cdr3_nt: TGTGCCAGCAGCTCCGAGAACGGGCAGCCCCAGCATTTT
cdr3_aa: CASSSENGQPQHF

d_call: TRBD1
v_call: TRBV15
j_call: TRBJ1-1
clone_size: .
cdr3_nt: TGTGCCACCACCCCCTGGCGGGACAGGGAGGACACTGAAGCTTTCTTT
cdr3_aa: CATTPWRDREDTEAFF

d_call: .
v_call: TRBV6-5
j_call: TRBJ1-1
clone_size: few
cdr3_nt: TGTGCCAGCAGAACGGGGGTTAATGTGGACGCTTTCTTT
cdr3_aa: CASRTGVNVDAFF

d_call: TRBD1
v_call: TRBV14
j_call: TRBJ2-7
clone_size: .
cdr3_nt: TGTGCCAGCAGCCAAGGGACAGGGCTCTACGAGCAGTACTTC
cdr3_aa: CASSQGTGLYEQYF

d_call: .
v_call: TRBV30
j_call: TRBJ1-1
clone_size: .
cdr3_nt: TGTGCCTGGATACCCAGGAGGGTTATGAACACTGAAGCTTTCTTT
cdr3_aa: CAWIPRRVMNTEAFF

d_call: .
v_call: TRBV25-1
j_call: TRBJ1-2
clone_size: .
cdr3_nt: TGTGCCAGCAGTGAGCCCGGGGAGATTAACTATGGCTACACCTTC
cdr3_aa: CASSEPGEINYGYTF

d_call: .
v_call: TRBV11-2
j_call: TRBJ2-7
clone_size: .
cdr3_nt: TGTGCCAGCAGGAGCGGCTCGACGTACGAGCAGTACTTC
cdr3_aa: CASRSGSTYEQYF

d_call: TRBD1
v_call: TRBV12-5
j_call: TRBJ1-1
clone_size: .
cdr3_nt: TGTGCTAGTGGTTTGGTATTGAGCAGGGGGCGAACTGAAGCTTTCTTT
cdr3_aa: CASGLVLSRGRTEAFF

d_call: .
v_call: TRBV13
j_call: TRBJ2-3
clone_size: .
cdr3_nt: TGTGCCAGCAGGGGAGGGGGGCCCACAGATACGCAGTATTTT
cdr3_aa: CASRGGGPTDTQYF

d_call: TRBD1
v_call: TRBV7-2
j_call: TRBJ1-2
clone_size: .
cdr3_nt: TGTGCCAGCAGCCGCCCCGGGACAGAGTATGGCTACACCTTC
cdr3_aa: CASSRPGTEYGYTF

d_call: .
v_call: TRBV6-1
j_call: TRBJ1-3
clone_size: .
cdr3_nt: TGTGCCAGCACGGCAGGGATGTCGTTGGACACCATATATTTT
cdr3_aa: CASTAGMSLDTIYF

d_call: .
v_call: TRBV5-1
j_call: TRBJ1-2
clone_size: .
cdr3_nt: TGCGCCAGCCGAGAGAGTCTTGGGGGTAGCGGGGATGGCTACACCTTC
cdr3_aa: CASRESLGGSGDGYTF

d_call: TRBD1
v_call: TRBV5-1
j_call: TRBJ2-7
clone_size: few
cdr3_nt: TGCGCCAGCAGCTTGGGGGGACAGGAGTACGAGCAGTACTTC
cdr3_aa: CASSLGGQEYEQYF

d_call: .
v_call: TRBV7-9
j_call: TRBJ1-1
clone_size: .
cdr3_nt: TGTGCCAGCTTGCGGGGAGGGATGAACACTGAAGCTTTCTTT
cdr3_aa: CASLRGGMNTEAFF